This T cell receptor beta chain was sequenced in a study of T cells after yellow fever vaccination. For the study at large: For low cell numbers, libraries were made with SMART-Seq v4 Ultra Low Input. Overall study results and limits: Overlap between CD4 and CD8 compartments was detected for a small share of clonotypes. Post-booster samples contained most primary-vaccination clones (approximately 96% CD4, almost 90% CD8).

TCRdb fed the 5' RACE reads into MiXCR, producing one record per CDR3 protein. Of just under 600,000 distinct CDR3 sequences in the sample, about 14% were seen once. The V end was cut by 5 bases, the J end by 5 bases, with 11 bases between. Germline V gene sequence: CDR1 SGHVS, CDR2 FQNEAQ. The CDR3 spans 13 residues. This clonotype was seen a few times. Its antigen is unidentified. The sequencing here drew on PBMCs, taken on the day of the yellow fever booster vaccination. This sequence originates from a man aged 30-40 years who received the YFV17D yellow fever vaccine. The chain carries TRBV7-8 and TRBJ2-3; D is possibly TRBD1 (5 bases). The CDR3 is CASSPPREDTQYF. The CDR3 DNA reads as TGTGCCAGCAGCCCCCCCAGGGAAGATACGCAGTATTTT.